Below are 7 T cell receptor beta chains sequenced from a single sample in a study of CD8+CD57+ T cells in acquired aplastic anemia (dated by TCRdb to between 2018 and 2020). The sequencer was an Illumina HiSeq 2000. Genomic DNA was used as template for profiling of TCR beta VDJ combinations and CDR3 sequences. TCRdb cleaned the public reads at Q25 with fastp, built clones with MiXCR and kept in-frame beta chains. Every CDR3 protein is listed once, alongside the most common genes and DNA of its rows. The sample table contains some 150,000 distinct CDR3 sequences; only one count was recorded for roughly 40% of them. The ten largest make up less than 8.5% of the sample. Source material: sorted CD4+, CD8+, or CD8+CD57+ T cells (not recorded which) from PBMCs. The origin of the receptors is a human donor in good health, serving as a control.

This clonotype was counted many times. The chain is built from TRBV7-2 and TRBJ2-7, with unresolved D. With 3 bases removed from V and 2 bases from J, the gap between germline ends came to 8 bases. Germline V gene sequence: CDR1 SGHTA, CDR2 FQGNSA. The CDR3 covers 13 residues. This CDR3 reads CASSFGSTYEQYF. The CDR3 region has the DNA TGTGCCAGCAGCTTTGGATCTACCTACGAGCAGTACTTC.

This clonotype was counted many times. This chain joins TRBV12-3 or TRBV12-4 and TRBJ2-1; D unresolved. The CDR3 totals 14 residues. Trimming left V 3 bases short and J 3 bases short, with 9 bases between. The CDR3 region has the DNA TGTGCCAGCAGTTTGAACAGATTCTACAATGAGCAGTTCTTC. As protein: CASSLNRFYNEQFF.

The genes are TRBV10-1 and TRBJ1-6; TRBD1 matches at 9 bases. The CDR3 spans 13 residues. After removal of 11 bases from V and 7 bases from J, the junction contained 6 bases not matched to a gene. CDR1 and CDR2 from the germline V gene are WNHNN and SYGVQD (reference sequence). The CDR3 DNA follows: TGCGCCGCAAACAGGGGGCGGAATTCACCCCTCCACTTT. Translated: CAANRGRNSPLHF.

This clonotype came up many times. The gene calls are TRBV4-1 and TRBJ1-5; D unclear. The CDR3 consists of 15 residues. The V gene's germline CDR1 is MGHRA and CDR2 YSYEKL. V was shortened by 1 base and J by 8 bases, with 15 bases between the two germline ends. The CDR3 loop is CASSQGLQQLKPQHF. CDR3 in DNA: TGCGCCAGCAGCCAAGGTCTCCAGCAGCTTAAGCCCCAGCATTTT.

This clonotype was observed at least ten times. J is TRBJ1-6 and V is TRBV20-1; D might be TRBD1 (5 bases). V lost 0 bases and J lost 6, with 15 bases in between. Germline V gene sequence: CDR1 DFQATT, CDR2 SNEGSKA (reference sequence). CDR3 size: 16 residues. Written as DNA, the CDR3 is TGCAGTGCTAGAGAGTCTGCGGGGGTTACTAATTCACCCCTCCACTTT. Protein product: CSARESAGVTNSPLHF.

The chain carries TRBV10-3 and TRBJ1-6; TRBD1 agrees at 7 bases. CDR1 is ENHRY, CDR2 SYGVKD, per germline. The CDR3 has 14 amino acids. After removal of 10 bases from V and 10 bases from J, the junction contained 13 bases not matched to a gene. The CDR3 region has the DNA TGTGCCAGCCTTTCCGGGACAGTTAACTCACCCCTCCACTTT. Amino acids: CASLSGTVNSPLHF.

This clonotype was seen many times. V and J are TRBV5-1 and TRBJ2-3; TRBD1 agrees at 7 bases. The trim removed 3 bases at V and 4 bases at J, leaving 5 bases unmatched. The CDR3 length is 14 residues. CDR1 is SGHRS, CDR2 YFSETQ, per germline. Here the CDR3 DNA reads TGCGCCAGCAGCTCGACAGGGATCCCAGATACGCAGTATTTT. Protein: CASSSTGIPDTQYF.